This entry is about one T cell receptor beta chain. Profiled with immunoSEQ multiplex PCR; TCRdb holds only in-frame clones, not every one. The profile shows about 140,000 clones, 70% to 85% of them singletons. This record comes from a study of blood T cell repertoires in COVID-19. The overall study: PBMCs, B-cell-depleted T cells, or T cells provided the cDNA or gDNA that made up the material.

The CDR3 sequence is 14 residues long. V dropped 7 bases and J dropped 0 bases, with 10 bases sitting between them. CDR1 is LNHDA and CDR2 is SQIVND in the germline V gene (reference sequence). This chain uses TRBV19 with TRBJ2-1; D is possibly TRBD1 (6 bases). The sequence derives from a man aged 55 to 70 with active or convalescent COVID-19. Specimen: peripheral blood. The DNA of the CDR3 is TGTGCCAGTATGGACAGCTACTCCTACAATGAGCAGTTCTTC. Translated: CASMDSYSYNEQFF.